The 2 T cell receptor beta chains below all came from one sample that was sequenced in a study of blood T cell repertoires in COVID-19. Libraries were prepared by immunoSEQ multiplex PCR; TCRdb keeps only in-frame clonotypes and omits some of them. The profile shows about 180,000 clones, about 86% of them singletons. The sequencing sample was made of peripheral blood. The receptors derive from a woman in her 70s with COVID-19, enrolled during active disease.

In its sample, this clone was seen a few times. This chain uses TRBV4-1 with TRBJ1-4, with 8 bases identical to TRBD1. The length of the CDR3 is 15 residues. Germline values: CDR1 MGHRA, CDR2 YSYEKL. V lost 2 bases, J lost 5 bases, and 4 bases stayed unmatched. Written as DNA, the CDR3 is TGCGCCAGCAGCCAATACGACAGGGGCAATGAAAAACTGTTTTTT. The encoded protein is CASSQYDRGNEKLFF.

This clone has ten or more counts. The V and J genes are TRBV5-5 and TRBJ1-2; the match to TRBD1 covers 8 bases. The CDR3 sequence is 15 residues long. V lost 0 bases to trimming and J lost 4 bases; unmatched junction nucleotides: 5. The germline V gene encodes CDR1 SGHKS and CDR2 YYEKEE (reference sequence). Written as DNA, the CDR3 is TGTGCCAGCAGCTTGGACGGACAGGGCTTCTATGGCTACACCTTC. Translating gives CASSLDGQGFYGYTF.